These 14 T cell receptor beta chains came from one sample sequenced in a study of blood T cell repertoires in COVID-19. The table came from immunoSEQ multiplex PCR; TCRdb's copy has only in-frame clones and leaves some out. The data hold about 23,000 clones, with approximately 80% observed a single time. Sequencing used peripheral blood. All receptors come from a man aged 65 to 85 with acute or convalescent COVID-19.

The gene calls are TRBV12-3 or TRBV12-4 and TRBJ1-1; D is unclear. This CDR3 is built from 13 residues. The V gene lost 5 bases and the J gene lost 5 bases, with 12 bases spanning the gap. CDR3 loop: CASSPKWETEAFF. The DNA for the CDR3 is TGTGCCAGCAGTCCCAAGTGGGAGACTGAAGCTTTCTTT.

V and J are TRBV28 and TRBJ1-5; TRBD1 agrees at 9 bases. Germline CDR1 is MDHEN and CDR2 is SYDVKM. V lost 6 bases, J lost 3 bases, and 3 bases stayed unmatched. This CDR3 is built from 14 residues. CDR3: CASRGQGLNQPQHF. CDR3 DNA: TGTGCCAGCAGGGGACAGGGCCTCAATCAGCCCCAGCATTTT.

With regard to this clone: A read error may produce the germline difference seen at one junction end. The chain recombines TRBV19 with TRBJ1-1; 11 bases match TRBD1. Germline-derived CDR1 and CDR2 are LNHDA and SQIVND (reference sequence). The CDR3 runs to 13 residues. CDR3 sequence: CASSIEPGQGASF. CDR3 nucleotides: TGTGCCAGTAGTATAGAACCAGGACAGGGGGCCTCCTTT.

The rearrangement joins TRBV18 to TRBJ2-7, with TRBD2 matching 14 bases. Losses at the gene ends were 3 bases for V and 3 bases for J; bases not matched to a gene: 1. This CDR3 has 15 amino acids. From germline, CDR1 is KGHSH and CDR2 LQKENI. Here the CDR3 DNA reads TGTGCCAGCTCACCCGGGACTAGCGGGAGCTACGAGCAGTACTTC. Protein sequence: CASSPGTSGSYEQYF.

The chain is built from TRBV11-2 and TRBJ1-3; possibly TRBD1 for D (6 bases). V was pared by 2 bases and J by 2 bases, with 13 bases between. The CDR3 is 16 residues long. Per germline, CDR1 SGHAT and CDR2 FQNNGV. The CDR3 nucleotides read TGTGCCAGCAGCTTAAATCCGGCAGGGGCTGGAAACACCATATATTTT. It translates to CASSLNPAGAGNTIYF. The complete variable domain, with remaining parts taken from reference TRBV11-2 and TRBJ1-3, reads EAGVAQSPRYKIIEKRQSVAFWCNPISGHATLYWYQQILGQGPKLLIQFQNNGVVDDSQLPKDRFSAERLKGVDSTLKIQPAKLEDSAVYLCASSLNPAGAGNTIYFGEGSWLTVV.

The table lists this clone with a few counts. The chain's CDR3 is CASSLGQGGGYTF. The CDR3 DNA follows: TGTGCCAGCAGCTTAGGACAGGGAGGCGGCTACACCTTC. The rearrangement joins TRBV7-9 to TRBJ1-2; 7 nucleotides match TRBD1. Germline CDR1 and CDR2: SEHNR and FQNEAQ (reference sequence). The CDR3 covers 13 residues. Losses at the gene ends were 1 base for V and 8 bases for J; bases not matched to a gene: 4. Supplemented by reference TRBV7-9 and TRBJ1-2, the full variable domain reads DTGVSQNPRHKITKRGQNVTFRCDPISEHNRLYWYRQTLGQGPEFLTYFQNEAQLEKSRLLSDRFSAERPKGSFSTLEIQRTEQGDSAMYLCASSLGQGGGYTFGSGTRLTVV.

The chain has TRBV6-5 and TRBJ2-1; 13 bases line up with TRBD2. The CDR3 runs 15 residues. V was clipped by 2 bases and J by 7 bases; unmatched bases: 2. Looked up from germline, CDR1 is MNHEY and CDR2 is SVGAGI. The CDR3 DNA sequence: TGTGCCAGCAGTTACCCGACTAGCGGGGGGAATGAGCAGTTCTTC. Translating gives CASSYPTSGGNEQFF.

The rearrangement joins TRBV2 to TRBJ2-7; TRBD1 matches 7 bases. Germline V gene sequence: CDR1 SNHLY, CDR2 FYNNEI. The CDR3 contains 15 residues. The V and J ends lost 6 bases and 0 bases, in that order; junction bases with no gene match: 8. The CDR3 DNA sequence: TGTGCCAGCAGAAAAGACAGGGCTAGCTCCTACGAGCAGTACTTC. It is translated as CASRKDRASSYEQYF. Filled out from reference TRBV2 and TRBJ2-7, the complete variable domain reads EPEVTQTPSHQVTQMGQEVILRCVPISNHLYFYWYRQILGQKVEFLVSFYNNEISEKSEIFDDQFSVERPDGSNFTLKIRSTKLEDSAMYFCASRKDRASSYEQYFGPGTRLTVT.

The V gene is TRBV18, the J gene TRBJ2-2, with 8 bases lining up with TRBD2. After removal of 3 bases from V and 0 bases from J, the junction contained 6 bases not matched to a gene. CDR3 length: 17 amino acids. Germline CDR1 and CDR2: KGHSH and LQKENI. The CDR3 loop reads CASSPRAGGANTGELFF. In DNA form, the CDR3 reads TGTGCCAGCTCACCCAGGGCGGGGGGCGCGAACACCGGGGAGCTGTTTTTT.

The rearrangement joins TRBV12-3 or TRBV12-4 to TRBJ2-1; no reliable D call. The germline V and J ends were trimmed by 6 bases and 13 bases, with 16 bases remaining between them. The CDR3 length is 12 residues. The CDR3 DNA sequence: TGTGCCAGCAGCCCCTTGAGCACCCCCCAGTTCTTC. Translated: CASSPLSTPQFF.

The rearrangement joins TRBV4-2 to TRBJ1-2, with a weak D call TRBD1 (6 bases). The V and J ends lost 0 bases and 2 bases respectively, with 13 bases between them. CDR1 is LGHNA, CDR2 YNFKEQ, per germline. The CDR3 is made up of 16 amino acids. CDR3 coding DNA: TGTGCCAGCAGCCAAGATTCAGGGGCTGGAAACTATGGCTACACCTTC. This sequence encodes CASSQDSGAGNYGYTF.

The rearrangement links TRBV7-2 to TRBJ2-3; possible D gene TRBD1, 6 bases. V was trimmed by 6 bases and J by 5 bases, leaving 12 bases between them. CDR3 size: 13 residues. Per the germline V gene, CDR1 is SGHTA and CDR2 is FQGNSA. The CDR3 region is CASRNQGRDTQYF. In nucleotides, the CDR3 is TGTGCCAGCAGGAATCAGGGGCGAGATACGCAGTATTTT.

The chain employs TRBV2 and TRBJ1-2; the D gene is possibly TRBD1 (5 bases). V gave up 6 bases and J gave up 5 bases, with 7 bases separating them. Looked up from germline, CDR1 is SNHLY and CDR2 is FYNNEI. CDR3 length equals 11 residues. The CDR3 sequence: CASSRQYGYTF. CDR3 sequence (DNA): TGTGCCAGCAGCAGACAGTATGGCTACACCTTC. Using reference TRBV2 and TRBJ1-2 for the parts outside the CDR3, the full variable domain is EPEVTQTPSHQVTQMGQEVILRCVPISNHLYFYWYRQILGQKVEFLVSFYNNEISEKSEIFDDQFSVERPDGSNFTLKIRSTKLEDSAMYFCASSRQYGYTFGSGTRLTVV.

This clone showed up just once. This sequence joins TRBV28 and TRBJ1-5, with TRBD1 identical over 8 bases. With 6 bases clipped from V and 2 bases from J, the junction kept 3 bases outside the gene matches. The V gene's germline CDR1 is MDHEN and CDR2 SYDVKM. CDR3 length equals 14 residues. CDR3 protein: CASRQGGGNQPQHF. The CDR3 DNA is TGTGCCAGCAGACAGGGGGGTGGCAATCAGCCCCAGCATTTT.